This T cell receptor (beta chain) emerged from a study of T cell repertoires in cytomegalovirus infection. Study details: From public TCR beta signatures came an indication of both CMV infection and matching HLA type.

Study conclusions and caveats: HLA-C-restricted CMV clonotypes gave the most frequent clonotype in two of eight donors.

This clonotype showed up just a few times. What it binds is not known. The CDR3 spans 14 residues. In germline, CDR1 is SGHVS, CDR2 FNYEAQ. V lost 11 bases to trimming and J lost 3 bases, with 17 bases between them. TCRdb ran MiXCR on the reads and lists one entry per CDR3 protein. The sample has some 440,000 distinct CDR3 sequences, about a third seen once. The origin of this receptor is a human donor in good health (CMV status not recorded). Some clones in this sample may be carry-over from other donors' samples. What was sequenced was PBMCs. V usage is TRBV7-6 and J usage is TRBJ1-5; D might be TRBD1 (5 bases). CDR3 sequence reads: CAGPEGPPNQPQHF. DNA of the CDR3: TGTGCCGGGCCGGAGGGGCCTCCCAATCAGCCCCAGCATTTT.